A selection of T cell receptor beta chains follows, all from one sample in a study of spatial heterogeneity in lung cancer. Each CDR3 protein is one row after TCRdb ran MiXCR on the 5' RACE reads. This repertoire shows about 1,500 distinct CDR3 sequences, approximately 24% found once; its top ten account for less than 60%. This specimen was PBMCs, taken at surgery. The source is a male donor with early-stage non-small cell lung cancer. Each CDR3 is given with its conserved first and last residue. The order of the fields is CDR3 protein, J gene, V gene.

CDR3: CASSPRGATTDTQYF
J: TRBJ2-3
V: TRBV5-1

CDR3: CASSLMGTDEQYF
J: TRBJ2-7
V: TRBV11-2

CDR3: CSVEEGDRGYEQYF
J: TRBJ2-7
V: TRBV29-1

CDR3: CSVVEGYSGNTIYF
J: TRBJ1-3
V: TRBV29-1

CDR3: CSARDPRSYEQYF
J: TRBJ2-7
V: TRBV20-1

CDR3: CASSTPVTSSYNEQFF
J: TRBJ2-1
V: TRBV28

CDR3: CATSVSTDTQYF
J: TRBJ2-3
V: TRBV15

CDR3: CASSLEFPSGGPFTDTQYF
J: TRBJ2-3
V: TRBV7-2

CDR3: CASSVASAYNEQFF
J: TRBJ2-1
V: TRBV9

CDR3: CASSVERARSNTGELFF
J: TRBJ2-2
V: TRBV9

CDR3: CSARDEGGLAGALSYEQYF
J: TRBJ2-7
V: TRBV20-1

CDR3: CASSYGGGAGGEQYF
J: TRBJ2-7
V: TRBV6-5

CDR3: CASRGGGPTNYEQYF
J: TRBJ2-7
V: TRBV2

CDR3: CSVLQGASTDTQYF
J: TRBJ2-3
V: TRBV29-1

CDR3: CASSLVGRAPTDTQYF
J: TRBJ2-3
V: TRBV6-5

CDR3: CSGLAGKNEQFF
J: TRBJ2-1
V: TRBV20-1

CDR3: CASRPGTSGGSSYNEQFF
J: TRBJ2-1
V: TRBV2

CDR3: CASSPGGYEQFF
J: TRBJ2-1
V: TRBV18

CDR3: CASSEAGNLSGANVLTF
J: TRBJ2-6
V: TRBV2

CDR3: CASSQLFGRENIQYF
J: TRBJ2-4
V: TRBV18

CDR3: CASSLDPSGRTDTQYF
J: TRBJ2-3
V: TRBV11-2

CDR3: CASSLWGKETQYF
J: TRBJ2-5
V: TRBV11-2

CDR3: CASSPPQGGTDTQYF
J: TRBJ2-3
V: TRBV5-1

CDR3: CASSVTGEQFF
J: TRBJ2-1
V: TRBV9

CDR3: CSVEDLQGVYGYTF
J: TRBJ1-2
V: TRBV29-1

CDR3: CASSRLEKGEQYF
J: TRBJ2-7
V: TRBV18

CDR3: CASIPGTWTDTQYF
J: TRBJ2-3
V: TRBV28

CDR3: CASSSQGDNSYEQYF
J: TRBJ2-7
V: TRBV5-1

CDR3: CASTKSSGRWNTGELFF
J: TRBJ2-2
V: TRBV3-1